What follows is one T cell receptor beta chain and its context. Its specific antigen is unknown. Libraries came from 5' RACE. Each TCR library was prepared from about 3.5 ug of total RNA. For each sample, cDNA was synthesized in eight separate reactions using SMARTScribe reverse transcriptase. During cDNA synthesis, template switching introduced unique molecular identifiers that contained a 6-nucleotide sample barcode. Amplification of TCRalpha and TCRbeta cDNA involved two nested PCRs of 16 and 9 cycles, and each PCR was followed by bead purification. Before amplification, the cDNA was treated with uracil DNA-glycosylase and purified using the QIAquick PCR purification kit. In the second PCR, Illumina TruSeq-compatible adapters and sample-specific barcodes were added. TapeStation and Qubit were used to check library quality and concentration, and roughly 4.6 ng of each library was pooled. The pooled libraries were sequenced with 2 x 100 bp reads and custom sequencing primers on an Illumina HiSeq2500 single-index Rapid Run. The paper's data handling went like this. MiGEC version 1.2.6 was used for UMI-based consensus assembly to correct PCR and sequencing errors. MiXCR version 2.1.1 handled V(D)J alignment, clonotype assembly and CDR3 extraction. To normalise gene usage, clonotype sharing and MAIT/NKT TCR abundance, the analysis used the top 1000, 10 000 and 20 000 clonotypes per sample. Diversity was computed as the inverse Simpson index with the vegan R package after downsampling to 27 000 UMIs. Paired Mann-Whitney U tests were applied to discordant twin pairs, and Benjamini-Hochberg correction was used for multiple testing. Based on TCRdb reprocessing of the reads, there is one entry per CDR3 protein sequence, and DNA is missing. For this entry, the V and J calls and clone size follow TCRdb and not the study's own pipeline. For this sample, the table gives fewer than 550,000 distinct CDR3 sequences. The ten largest clonotypes hold roughly 2.3% of the sample.

CDR1 and CDR2 are drawn from the germline V gene: MGHRA, YSYEKL. The CDR3 has 12 amino acids, counting the end cysteine and phenylalanine. DNA is not recorded here. From each donor, a roughly 2.5 ml peripheral blood sample was collected into PAXgene tubes and kept at -80 degrees C. Without any T cell sorting, total RNA was extracted from whole blood using the PAXgene blood miRNA kit on an automated QIAcube. Deep TCRalpha and TCRbeta repertoire profiling with unique molecular barcoding was performed on peripheral blood of monozygotic twin pairs concordant or discordant for inflammatory bowel disease. Smoking habits were recorded for all twin pairs, with individuals classified as current, former or never smokers. The data are from a study of monozygotic twins with inflammatory bowel disease (dated by TCRdb to about 2019). Some background on the complete study: In total, around 30 monozygotic twin pairs made up the full study: 19 Danish pairs, all IBD-discordant, plus nine German pairs, of which four were IBD-concordant and five were IBD-discordant. Each individual had, on average, about 151 000 unique TCRalpha sequences and 181 000 unique TCRbeta sequences available for analysis. The search for disease-associated traits relied mainly on comparing, within discordant pairs, IBD patients with their genetically identical healthy co-twins. On the study overall, not on this receptor specifically: The analysis was unable to tell different T cell subtypes apart. Repertoire similarity did not differ between concordant and discordant twins, possibly due to limited statistical power. The results gave no support for a single strong signal or clonotype linked to IBD. Background noise and inter-individual variability may have been introduced into the repertoires by the differing immunosuppressive treatments among patients. Compared with healthy twins, IBD patients had fewer clonotypes in common with other individuals, a difference most pronounced in patients showing signs of disease activity. Measured by the inverse Simpson index, TCRbeta repertoire diversity was lower in IBD patients than in their healthy co-twins.

The material sequenced was blood. The chain is made from TRBV4-1 and TRBJ2-1. This receptor was identified in a human donor with ulcerative colitis or Crohn's disease, or a healthy co-twin of an affected twin (not recorded which). The CDR3 in this case is CASSQAGNEQFF.